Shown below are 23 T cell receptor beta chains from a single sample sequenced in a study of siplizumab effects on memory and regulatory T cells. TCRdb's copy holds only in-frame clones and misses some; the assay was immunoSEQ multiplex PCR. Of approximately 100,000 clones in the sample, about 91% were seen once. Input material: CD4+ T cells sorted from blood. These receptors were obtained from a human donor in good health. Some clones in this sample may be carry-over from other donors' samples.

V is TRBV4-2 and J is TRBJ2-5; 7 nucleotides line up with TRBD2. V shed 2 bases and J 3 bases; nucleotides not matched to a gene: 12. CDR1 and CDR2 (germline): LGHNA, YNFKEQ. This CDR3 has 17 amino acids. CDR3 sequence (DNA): TGTGCCAGCAGCCAAAATGGCGGGCGGGAGTTAAAAGAGACCCAGTACTTC. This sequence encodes CASSQNGGRELKETQYF.

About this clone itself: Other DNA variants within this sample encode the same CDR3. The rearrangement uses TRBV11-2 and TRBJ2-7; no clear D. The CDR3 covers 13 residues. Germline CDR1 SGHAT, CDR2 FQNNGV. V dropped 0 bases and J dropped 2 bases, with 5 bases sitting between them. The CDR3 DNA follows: TGTGCCAGCAGCTTAGATCGTGCCTACGAGCAGTACTTC. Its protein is CASSLDRAYEQYF.

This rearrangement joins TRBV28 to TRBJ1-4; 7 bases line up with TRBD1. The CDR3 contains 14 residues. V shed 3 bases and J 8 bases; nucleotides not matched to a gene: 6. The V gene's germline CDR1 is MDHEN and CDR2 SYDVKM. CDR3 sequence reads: CASSFAGDSEKLFF. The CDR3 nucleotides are TGTGCCAGCAGTTTCGCCGGGGACAGCGAAAAACTGTTTTTT.

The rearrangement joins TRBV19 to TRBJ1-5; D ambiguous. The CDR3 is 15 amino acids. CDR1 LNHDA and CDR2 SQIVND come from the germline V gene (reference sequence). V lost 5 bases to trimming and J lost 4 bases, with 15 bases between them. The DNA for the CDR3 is TGTGCCAGTAGTCCCTCCGCGCAGTTGAATCAGCCCCAGCATTTT. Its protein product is CASSPSAQLNQPQHF.

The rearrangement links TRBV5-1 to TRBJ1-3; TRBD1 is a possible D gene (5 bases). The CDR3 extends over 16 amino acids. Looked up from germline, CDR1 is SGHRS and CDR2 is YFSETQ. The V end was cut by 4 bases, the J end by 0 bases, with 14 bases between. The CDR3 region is CASSLSGRTSGNTIYF. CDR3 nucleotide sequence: TGCGCCAGCAGCCTGTCGGGACGTACCTCTGGAAACACCATATATTTT. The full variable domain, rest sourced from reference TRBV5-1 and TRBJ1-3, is KAGVTQTPRYLIKTRGQQVTLSCSPISGHRSVSWYQQTPGQGLQFLFEYFSETQRNKGNFPGRFSGRQFSNSRSEMNVSTLELGDSALYLCASSLSGRTSGNTIYFGEGSWLTVV.

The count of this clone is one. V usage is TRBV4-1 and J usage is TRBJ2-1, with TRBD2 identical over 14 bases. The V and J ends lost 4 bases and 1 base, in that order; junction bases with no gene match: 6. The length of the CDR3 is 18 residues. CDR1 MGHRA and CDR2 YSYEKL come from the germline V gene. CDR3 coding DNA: TGCGCCAGCAGCCCAGGACTAGCGGGAGGTTTGTCCTACAATGAGCAGTTCTTC. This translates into CASSPGLAGGLSYNEQFF.

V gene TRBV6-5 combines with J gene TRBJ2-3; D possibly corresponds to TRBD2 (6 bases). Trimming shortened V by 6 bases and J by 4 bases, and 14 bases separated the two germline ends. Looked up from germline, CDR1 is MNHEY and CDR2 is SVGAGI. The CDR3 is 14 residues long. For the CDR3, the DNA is TGTGCCAGCAGCCTCCGACTAGACCCAGATACGCAGTATTTT. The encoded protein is CASSLRLDPDTQYF.

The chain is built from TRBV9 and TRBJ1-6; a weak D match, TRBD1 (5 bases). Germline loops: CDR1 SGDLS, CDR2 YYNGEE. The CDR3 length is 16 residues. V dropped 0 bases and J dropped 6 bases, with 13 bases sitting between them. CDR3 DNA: TGTGCCAGCAGCGTAGAATCCGGGGGAGGTAATTCACCCCTCCACTTT. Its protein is CASSVESGGGNSPLHF.

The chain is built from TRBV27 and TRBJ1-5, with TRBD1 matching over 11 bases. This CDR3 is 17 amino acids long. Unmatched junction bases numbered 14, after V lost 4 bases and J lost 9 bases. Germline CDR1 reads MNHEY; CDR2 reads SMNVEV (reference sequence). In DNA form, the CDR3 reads TGTGCCAGCAGTTCCAAAGGGACAGGGGGATATTCTCGGCCCCAGCATTTT. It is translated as CASSSKGTGGYSRPQHF.

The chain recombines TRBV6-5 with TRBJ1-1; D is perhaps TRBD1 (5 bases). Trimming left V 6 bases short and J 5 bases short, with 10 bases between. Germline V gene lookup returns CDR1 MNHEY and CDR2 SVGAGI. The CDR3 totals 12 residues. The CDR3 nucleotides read TGTGCCAGCAGATCAGGGCGGACTGAAGCTTTCTTT. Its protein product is CASRSGRTEAFF.

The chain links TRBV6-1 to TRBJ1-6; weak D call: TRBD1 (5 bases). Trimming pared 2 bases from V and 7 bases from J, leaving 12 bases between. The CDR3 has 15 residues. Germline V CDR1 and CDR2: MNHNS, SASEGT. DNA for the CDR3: TGTGCCAGCAGTGAAACGCAGGGTTCAAATTCACCCCTCCACTTT. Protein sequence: CASSETQGSNSPLHF.

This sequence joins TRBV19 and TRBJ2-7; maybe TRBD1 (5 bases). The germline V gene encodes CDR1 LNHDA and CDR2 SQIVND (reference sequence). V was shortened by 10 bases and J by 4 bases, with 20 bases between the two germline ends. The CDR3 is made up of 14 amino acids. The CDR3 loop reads CATAGQLGIYEQYF. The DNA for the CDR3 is TGTGCCACCGCAGGGCAGTTGGGGATTTACGAGCAGTACTTC.

The CDR3 DNA is TGTGCCAGCAGTGAATCGGCAGGGGGAGGCTATGGCTACACCTTC. This codes for CASSESAGGGYGYTF. The V gene is TRBV25-1, the J gene TRBJ1-2; 7 nucleotides line up with TRBD1. J was trimmed by 4 bases and V by 1 base; bases with no gene match: 6. Germline values: CDR1 MGHDK, CDR2 SYGVNS. The CDR3 is 15 amino acids.

CDR3 nucleotides: TGTGCTAGTGGTTTGGGACCCCAGGGGGCCCAATTAGGATACTCCTACGAGCAGTACTTC. Its protein is CASGLGPQGAQLGYSYEQYF. This chain joins TRBV12-5 and TRBJ2-7; TRBD1 matches 8 bases. This CDR3 is built from 20 residues. CDR1 and CDR2 from the germline V gene are LGHNT and FRNRAP. V trimming: 1 base; J trimming: 0 bases; junction bases outside the gene matches: 17.

The DNA of the CDR3 is TGTGCCAGCAGCCAAGGCCAGGGAATGCCGGATACGCAGTATTTT. The encoded protein is CASSQGQGMPDTQYF. The rearrangement uses TRBV4-2 and TRBJ2-3, with D perhaps matching TRBD1 (5 bases). CDR1 and CDR2 (germline): LGHNA, YNFKEQ. CDR3 length: 15 residues. Between the trimmed V and J ends, which lost 1 base and 6 bases, there was a span of 14 bases.

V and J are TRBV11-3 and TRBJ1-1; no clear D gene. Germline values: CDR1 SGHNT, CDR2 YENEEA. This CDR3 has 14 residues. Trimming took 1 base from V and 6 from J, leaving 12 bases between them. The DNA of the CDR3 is TGTGCCAGCAGCTTAGGACCCCTGGCGGCTGAAGCTTTCTTT. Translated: CASSLGPLAAEAFF.

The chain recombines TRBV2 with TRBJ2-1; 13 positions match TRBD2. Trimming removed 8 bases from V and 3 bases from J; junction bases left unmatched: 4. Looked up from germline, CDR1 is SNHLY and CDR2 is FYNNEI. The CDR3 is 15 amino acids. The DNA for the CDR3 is TGTGCCAGCGGGGGACTAGCGGGGATCTACAATGAGCAGTTCTTC. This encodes CASGGLAGIYNEQFF.

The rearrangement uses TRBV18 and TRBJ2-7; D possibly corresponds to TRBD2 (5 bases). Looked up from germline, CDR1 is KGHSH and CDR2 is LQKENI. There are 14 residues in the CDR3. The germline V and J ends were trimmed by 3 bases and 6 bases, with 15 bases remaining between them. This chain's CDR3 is CASSPDPLGAEQYF. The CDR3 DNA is TGTGCCAGCTCACCCGACCCTTTGGGAGCCGAGCAGTACTTC.

CDR3 sequence: CASSFGETQYF. Written as DNA, the CDR3 is TGTGCCAGCAGTTTTGGGGAGACCCAGTACTTC. The rearrangement uses TRBV5-4 and TRBJ2-5; D remains unclear. The CDR3 extends over 11 amino acids. Trimming took off 5 bases at V and 5 bases at J, with 7 bases between the two ends. Per the germline V gene, CDR1 is SGHNT and CDR2 is YYREEE (reference sequence). The full variable domain, its missing parts supplied by reference TRBV5-4 and TRBJ2-5, is ETGVTQSPTHLIKTRGQQVTLRCSSQSGHNTVSWYQQALGQGPQFIFQYYREEENGRGNFPPRFSGLQFPNYSSELNVNALELDDSALYLCASSFGETQYFGPGTRLLVL.

The CDR3 DNA sequence: TGTGCCAGCAGCCTATCCACAGGGAAAGGCTACGAGCAGTACTTC. This encodes CASSLSTGKGYEQYF. This chain joins TRBV7-2 and TRBJ2-7; a weak D match, TRBD1 (6 bases). CDR1 and CDR2 from the germline V gene are SGHTA and FQGNSA. This CDR3 is 15 amino acids long. V was cut by 5 bases and J by 3 bases, with 17 bases left in between. The variable domain in full, completed from reference TRBV7-2 and TRBJ2-7, reads GAGVSQSPSNKVTEKGKDVELRCDPISGHTALYWYRQSLGQGLEFLIYFQGNSAPDKSGLPSDRFSAERTGGSVSTLTIQRTQQEDSAVYLCASSLSTGKGYEQYFGPGTRLTVT.

The CDR3: CASSRPEGAYNEQFF. For the CDR3, the DNA is TGTGCCAGCAGCCGCCCCGAGGGCGCCTACAATGAGCAGTTCTTC. The chain joins TRBV5-4 to TRBJ2-1; tentative D call: TRBD2 (5 bases). Germline values: CDR1 SGHNT, CDR2 YYREEE (reference sequence). The CDR3 totals 15 residues. V was shortened by 4 bases and J by 2 bases, with 13 bases between the two germline ends.

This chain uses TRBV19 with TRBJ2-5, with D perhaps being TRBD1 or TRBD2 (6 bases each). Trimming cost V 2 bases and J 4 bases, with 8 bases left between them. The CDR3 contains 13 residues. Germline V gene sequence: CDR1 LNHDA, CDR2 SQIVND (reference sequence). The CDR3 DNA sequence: TGTGCCAGTAGTATAAGGGGGGTAGAGACCCAGTACTTC. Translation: CASSIRGVETQYF.

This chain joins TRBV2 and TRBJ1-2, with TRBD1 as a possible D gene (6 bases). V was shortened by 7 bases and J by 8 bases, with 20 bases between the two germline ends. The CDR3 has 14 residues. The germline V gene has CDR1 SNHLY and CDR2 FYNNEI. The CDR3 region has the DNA TGTGCCAGCAAGCTAACAAGGGGGGCCGGGGGCTACACCTTC. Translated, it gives CASKLTRGAGGYTF.